This TCR beta chain was sequenced during a study of cytomegalovirus exposure and HLA in healthy donors. On this clone itself: The antigen is not known.

There are 12 residues in the CDR3. V was clipped by 3 bases and J by 15 bases; unmatched bases: 8. CDR1 and CDR2 from the germline V gene are MDHEN and SYDVKM. Study-wide points: In a later analysis, HLA-associated beta chains showed higher expansion and lower generation probabilities than comparable chains.

PCR employed 60 Vbeta and 13 Jbeta primers. TCRdb's copy holds only in-frame clones and misses some; the assay was immunoSEQ multiplex PCR. Of roughly 200,000 clones listed, just over 75% are singletons. The sequenced sample consisted of PBMCs. The chain is built from TRBV28 and TRBJ2-1, with TRBD2 matching 7 bases. The clonotype originates from a young man in good health and CMV-seronegative. The CDR3 is CASSFRGLVPFF. The DNA of the CDR3 is TGTGCCAGCAGTTTCCGCGGACTAGTTCCGTTCTTC. The full variable domain, completed using reference TRBV28 and TRBJ2-1, is DVKVTQSSRYLVKRTGEKVFLECVQDMDHENMFWYRQDPGLGLRLIYFSYDVKMKEKGDIPEGYSVSREKKERFSLILESASTNQTSMYLCASSFRGLVPFFGPGTRLTVL.